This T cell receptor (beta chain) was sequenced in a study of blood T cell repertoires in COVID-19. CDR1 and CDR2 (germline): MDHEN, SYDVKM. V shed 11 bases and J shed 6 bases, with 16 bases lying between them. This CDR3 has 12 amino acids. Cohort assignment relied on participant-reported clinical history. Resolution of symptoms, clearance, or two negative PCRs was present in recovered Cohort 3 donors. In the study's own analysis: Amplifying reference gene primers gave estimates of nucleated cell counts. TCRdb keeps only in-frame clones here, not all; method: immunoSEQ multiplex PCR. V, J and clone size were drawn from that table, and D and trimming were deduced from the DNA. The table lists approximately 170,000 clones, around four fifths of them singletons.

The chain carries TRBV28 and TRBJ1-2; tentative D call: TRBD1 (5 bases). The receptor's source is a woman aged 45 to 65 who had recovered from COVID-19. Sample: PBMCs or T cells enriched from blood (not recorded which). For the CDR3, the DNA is TGTGCCTGCTATATGCAAGGGGATGGCTACACCTTC. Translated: CACYMQGDGYTF.